The 23 T cell receptor beta chains below all came from one sample that was sequenced in a study of response to subunit inactivated influenza vaccine. MiXCR, run by TCRdb on the RT-PCR reads, gives a single entry per CDR3 protein. The sample lists 170,000 or so distinct CDR3 sequences, about 10% occurring once. The input for sequencing was CD8+ T cells sorted from PBMCs, taken around 2 years after vaccination. All receptors derive from a man in his fifties or sixties who received an inactivated influenza vaccine.

The DNA for the CDR3 is TGTGCCAGCAGTTACAATTTCGGGACTGAAGCTTTCTTT. Translation: CASSYNFGTEAFF. The rearrangement joins TRBV6-5 to TRBJ1-1; D ambiguous. There are 13 residues in the CDR3. Germline-derived CDR1 and CDR2 are MNHEY and SVGAGI. V was trimmed by 2 bases and J by 5 bases, leaving 9 bases between them.

V and J are TRBV28 and TRBJ1-5, with unresolved D. V gave up 5 bases and J gave up 0 bases, with 17 bases separating them. This CDR3 spans 17 amino acids. Germline V gene data show CDR1 as MDHEN and CDR2 as SYDVKM. The CDR3 region has the DNA TGTGCCAGCAGTACTATCCACGGACCAAGTAGCAATCAGCCCCAGCATTTT. It encodes CASSTIHGPSSNQPQHF.

This clonotype was seen more than once but under ten times. The chain couples TRBV9 to TRBJ2-2; D unclear. Germline V gives CDR1 SGDLS, CDR2 YYNGEE. The CDR3 is 17 residues long. V was cut by 0 bases and J by 1 base, with 13 bases left in between. DNA of the CDR3: TGTGCCAGCAGCGTAGCTGCTAGACGGATGAACACCGGGGAGCTGTTTTTT. This encodes CASSVAARRMNTGELFF.

This clonotype was counted between two and nine times. The V call is TRBV4-3, the J call TRBJ2-5; 8 bases are a match to TRBD2. CDR1 is LGHNA, CDR2 YSLEER, per germline. This CDR3 spans 15 amino acids. Unmatched junction bases numbered 5, after V lost 0 bases and J lost 5 bases. Written as DNA, the CDR3 is TGCGCCAGCAGCCAAGATTTGGCTAGCGGGGAGACCCAGTACTTC. Protein sequence: CASSQDLASGETQYF.

This clonotype was seen at least ten times. This chain links TRBV25-1 with TRBJ2-7; no firm D call. The CDR3 covers 10 residues. Germline assignment: CDR1 MGHDK and CDR2 SYGVNS. V was trimmed by 4 bases and J by 3 bases, leaving 1 base between them. CDR3 DNA sequence: TGTGCCAGCAGTGGCTACGAGCAGTACTTC. This sequence encodes CASSGYEQYF.

This clonotype was observed at least ten times. The CDR3 DNA reads TGTGCCAGCAGTCCCCACAGGGAGGCCTACGAGCAGTACTTC. Its protein product is CASSPHREAYEQYF. V is TRBV12-3 or TRBV12-4 and J is TRBJ2-7; D could derive from TRBD1 or TRBD2 (6 bases each). CDR3 length equals 14 residues. Trimming removed 5 bases from V and 2 bases from J, with 13 bases in between.

This clonotype has ten or more counts. The CDR3 is CASSYSGTGWNEQFF. DNA for the CDR3: TGTGCCAGCAGTTACTCGGGGACAGGGTGGAATGAGCAGTTCTTC. The chain carries TRBV6-2 or TRBV6-3 and TRBJ2-1, with TRBD1 matching 9 bases. CDR1 and CDR2 (germline): MNHEY, SVGEGT. Trimming took 0 bases from V and 7 from J; bases not matched to a gene: 4. The CDR3 has 15 residues.

The chain employs TRBV28 and TRBJ2-7, with D tentatively TRBD1 (6 bases). This CDR3 is built from 14 residues. Trimming took 2 bases from V and 4 from J, leaving 12 bases between them. The germline V gene encodes CDR1 MDHEN and CDR2 SYDVKM. This CDR3 reads CASSLHREPYEQYF. The CDR3 DNA is TGTGCCAGCAGTTTACACAGGGAACCGTACGAGCAGTACTTC.

V and J are TRBV12-3 or TRBV12-4 and TRBJ2-2; 8 bases align to TRBD1. With V trimmed by 10 bases and J by 4 bases, 14 bases remained unmatched. The CDR3 sequence is 16 residues long. In DNA form, the CDR3 reads TGTGCCACCAACCATCGGCACACAGGGGGCACCGGGGAGCTGTTTTTT. This sequence encodes CATNHRHTGGTGELFF.

This chain connects TRBV21-1 to TRBJ1-4; the D call in the table, TRBD1, was not verified against the DNA. TRBV21-1 is a documented pseudogene. The CDR3 has 20 residues. Here the CDR3 reads CASSKFVPDRIVATNEKLFF. The CDR3 DNA follows: TGTGCCAGCAGCAAATTCGTCCCAGACAGAATCGTAGCAACTAATGAAAAACTGTTTTTT.

The sample holds many counts of this clonotype. This chain connects TRBV20-1 to TRBJ1-6, with a weak D call TRBD1 (5 bases). Germline values: CDR1 DFQATT, CDR2 SNEGSKA (reference sequence). The length of the CDR3 is 15 residues. V gave up 6 bases and J gave up 0 bases, with 12 bases separating them. The CDR3 coding sequence is TGCAGTGCCGGGGACCGGAGCTCCTATAATTCACCCCTCCACTTT. Encoded protein: CSAGDRSSYNSPLHF.

This clonotype was counted between two and nine times. The CDR3 is CASSLDRGFLADTQYF. Here the CDR3 DNA reads TGTGCCAGCAGTTTAGACAGGGGATTTTTAGCAGATACGCAGTATTTT. The chain carries TRBV28 and TRBJ2-3, with TRBD1 matching 8 bases. V lost 2 bases, J lost 4 bases, and 8 bases stayed unmatched. Germline V gene lookup returns CDR1 MDHEN and CDR2 SYDVKM. This CDR3 is built from 16 residues.

This clonotype appeared a few times. This sequence joins TRBV5-1 and TRBJ2-1, with a tentative D call TRBD2 (6 bases). This CDR3 has 12 amino acids. Trimming took off 6 bases at V and 10 bases at J, with 14 bases between the two ends. Germline V gene data show CDR1 as SGHRS and CDR2 as YFSETQ. The CDR3 here is CASNAKAGEQFF. The CDR3 DNA is TGCGCCAGCAATGCAAAAGCGGGCGAGCAGTTCTTC. Together with reference TRBV5-1 and TRBJ2-1, the CDR3 gives the full variable domain: KAGVTQTPRYLIKTRGQQVTLSCSPISGHRSVSWYQQTPGQGLQFLFEYFSETQRNKGNFPGRFSGRQFSNSRSEMNVSTLELGDSALYLCASNAKAGEQFFGPGTRLTVL.

This clonotype was recorded a few times. The chain joins TRBV11-2 to TRBJ2-3; 11 bases are a match to TRBD2. The germline V gene has CDR1 SGHAT and CDR2 FQNNGV. This CDR3 spans 16 amino acids. V lost 7 bases to trimming and J lost 3 bases; unmatched junction nucleotides: 9. CDR3 sequence: CASNLLAGGYTDTQYF. Written as DNA, the CDR3 is TGTGCCAGCAACCTCCTAGCGGGGGGATATACAGATACGCAGTATTTT.

This clonotype was counted a few times. This rearrangement joins TRBV7-9 to TRBJ1-1; TRBD1 is a possible D gene (5 bases). CDR3 length equals 14 residues. Trimming took 5 bases from V and 3 from J, leaving 13 bases between them. Per germline, CDR1 SEHNR and CDR2 FQNEAQ (reference sequence). CDR3 sequence reads: CASSPGQGHTEAFF. The DNA of the CDR3 is TGTGCCAGCAGCCCAGGCCAGGGCCACACTGAAGCTTTCTTT.

This clonotype was counted at least ten times. The rearrangement links TRBV27 to TRBJ1-5; D gene ambiguous. This CDR3 spans 15 amino acids. The germline CDR1 and CDR2 sequences are MNHEY and SMNVEV (reference sequence). Trimming pared 0 bases from V and 0 bases from J, leaving 6 bases between. The CDR3 nucleotides are TGTGCCAGCAGTTTATCGTCGAGTAGCAATCAGCCCCAGCATTTT. Translation: CASSLSSSSNQPQHF.

The chain couples TRBV4-3 to TRBJ2-2; no reliable D call. The germline V gene encodes CDR1 LGHNA and CDR2 YSLEER. There are 17 residues in the CDR3. V lost 1 base and J lost 2, with 14 bases in between. CDR3 amino acids: CASSQVPDPLNTGELFF. The CDR3 DNA reads TGCGCCAGCAGCCAAGTTCCAGATCCTCTTAACACCGGGGAGCTGTTTTTT.

This clonotype has a handful of counts. The chain carries TRBV25-1 and TRBJ2-5, with D unresolved. The CDR3 contains 13 residues. Trimming pared 3 bases from V and 2 bases from J, leaving 7 bases between. From germline, CDR1 is MGHDK and CDR2 SYGVNS. The CDR3 is CASSEKYQETQYF. CDR3 sequence (DNA): TGTGCCAGCAGTGAGAAGTATCAAGAGACCCAGTACTTC.

This clonotype was observed a handful of times. The chain couples TRBV6-1 to TRBJ2-7, with 9 bases aligning to TRBD1. The length of the CDR3 is 17 residues. Losses at the gene ends were 6 bases for V and 5 bases for J; bases not matched to a gene: 17. Germline assignment: CDR1 MNHNS and CDR2 SASEGT. This CDR3 reads CASSRSWDRVKIHEQYF. The DNA of the CDR3 is TGTGCCAGCAGCCGCAGTTGGGACAGGGTTAAAATCCACGAGCAGTACTTC.

This clonotype came up a few times. V gene TRBV11-2 combines with J gene TRBJ1-1, with D possibly TRBD1 on 6 matching bases. Germline CDR1 and CDR2: SGHAT and FQNNGV. This CDR3 region has 14 residues. V lost 3 bases and J 8 bases, leaving 16 bases between the germline ends. This chain's CDR3 is CASSLNRAPSEAFF. Here the CDR3 DNA reads TGTGCCAGCAGCTTGAACAGGGCACCATCGGAAGCTTTCTTT.

This chain connects TRBV6-5 to TRBJ2-3, with D possibly TRBD1 on 5 matching bases. The germline V gene encodes CDR1 MNHEY and CDR2 SVGAGI. With 4 bases removed from V and 2 bases from J, the gap between germline ends came to 13 bases. The CDR3 has 15 amino acids. CDR3 in amino acids: CASSWGGEATDTQYF. CDR3 DNA sequence: TGTGCCAGCAGTTGGGGCGGAGAAGCCACAGATACGCAGTATTTT.

This chain connects TRBV7-9 to TRBJ2-5; the D is unclear. Germline loops: CDR1 SEHNR, CDR2 FQNEAQ (reference sequence). The germline V and J ends were trimmed by 5 bases and 2 bases, with 15 bases remaining between them. This CDR3 is built from 15 residues. CDR3 bases: TGTGCCAGCAGCGACCCCGTCGGGCATCAAGAGACCCAGTACTTC. Its translation is CASSDPVGHQETQYF.

This clonotype appeared many times. The V gene is TRBV2, the J gene TRBJ2-1; weak D call: TRBD1 (6 bases). The CDR3 consists of 15 residues. V was pared by 5 bases and J by 3 bases, with 14 bases between. Per the germline V gene, CDR1 is SNHLY and CDR2 is FYNNEI. CDR3: CASSHRAPIYNEQFF. The CDR3 bases are TGTGCCAGCAGTCACAGGGCCCCTATCTACAATGAGCAGTTCTTC. Filled out from reference TRBV2 and TRBJ2-1, the complete variable domain reads EPEVTQTPSHQVTQMGQEVILRCVPISNHLYFYWYRQILGQKVEFLVSFYNNEISEKSEIFDDQFSVERPDGSNFTLKIRSTKLEDSAMYFCASSHRAPIYNEQFFGPGTRLTVL.